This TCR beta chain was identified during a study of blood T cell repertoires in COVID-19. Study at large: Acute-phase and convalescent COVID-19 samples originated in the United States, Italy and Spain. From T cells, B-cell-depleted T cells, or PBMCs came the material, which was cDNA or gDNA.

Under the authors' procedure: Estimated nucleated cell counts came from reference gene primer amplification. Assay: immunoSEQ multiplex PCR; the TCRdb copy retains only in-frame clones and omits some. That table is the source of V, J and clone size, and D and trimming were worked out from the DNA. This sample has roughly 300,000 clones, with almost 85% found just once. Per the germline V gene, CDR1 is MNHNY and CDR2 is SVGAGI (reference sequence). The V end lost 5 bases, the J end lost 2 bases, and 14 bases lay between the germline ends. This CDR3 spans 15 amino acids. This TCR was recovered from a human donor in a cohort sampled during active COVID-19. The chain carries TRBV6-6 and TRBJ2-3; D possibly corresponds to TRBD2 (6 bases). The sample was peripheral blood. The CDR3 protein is CASSPPGLNTDTQYF. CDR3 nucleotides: TGTGCCAGCAGTCCGCCGGGACTTAACACAGATACGCAGTATTTT.